The subject of this entry is one TCR beta chain. The antigen remains unidentified. Sequencing was at deep level. Assay used: immunoSEQ multiplex PCR; TCRdb lists only in-frame clones, some missing. The table lists about 2 million clones, roughly 94% of them singletons. This sample was included in a study of shared clonotypes between healthy human individuals. General study findings and limits: An anticipated effect of sequencing depth on clonotype sharing among donors was recognized.

The clonotype originates from a man younger than 35 in good health. The sample consisted of naive CD4+ T cells sorted from blood. As for subset: CD45RA+ positively selected.

CDR3 sequence: CASSYSGDFLDTQYF. The CDR3 coding sequence is TGTGCCAGCAGTTACTCGGGGGACTTCCTGGATACGCAGTATTTT. V usage is TRBV6-5 and J usage is TRBJ2-3; a possible D gene is TRBD2 (6 bases). The ends were cut back, 0 bases at V and 6 bases at J, with 13 bases in the middle. Germline values: CDR1 MNHEY, CDR2 SVGAGI. CDR3 length equals 15 residues.